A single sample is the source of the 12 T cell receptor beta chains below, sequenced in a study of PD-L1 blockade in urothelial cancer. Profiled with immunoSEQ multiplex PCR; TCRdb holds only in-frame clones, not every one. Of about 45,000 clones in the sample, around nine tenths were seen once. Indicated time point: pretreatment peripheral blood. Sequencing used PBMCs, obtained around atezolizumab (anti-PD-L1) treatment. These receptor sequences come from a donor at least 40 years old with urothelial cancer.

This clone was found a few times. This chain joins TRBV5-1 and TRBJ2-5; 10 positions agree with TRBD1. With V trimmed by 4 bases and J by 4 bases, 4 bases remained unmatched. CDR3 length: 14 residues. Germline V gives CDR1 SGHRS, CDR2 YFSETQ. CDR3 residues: CASSGDRGRETQYF. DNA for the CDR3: TGCGCCAGCAGCGGGGACAGGGGAAGAGAGACCCAGTACTTC.

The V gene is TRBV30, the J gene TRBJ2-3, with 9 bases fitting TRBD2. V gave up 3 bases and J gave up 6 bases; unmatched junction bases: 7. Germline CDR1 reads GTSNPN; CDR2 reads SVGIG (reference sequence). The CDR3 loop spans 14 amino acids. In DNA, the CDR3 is TGTGCCTGGAGCCCCGGGACTAGCAGCGATACGCAGTATTTT. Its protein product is CAWSPGTSSDTQYF.

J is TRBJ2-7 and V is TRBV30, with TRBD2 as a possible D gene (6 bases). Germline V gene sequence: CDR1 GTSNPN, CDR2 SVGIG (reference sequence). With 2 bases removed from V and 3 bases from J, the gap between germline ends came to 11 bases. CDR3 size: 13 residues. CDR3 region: CAWSPRLDYEQYF. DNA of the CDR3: TGTGCCTGGAGTCCCCGACTAGACTACGAGCAGTACTTC.

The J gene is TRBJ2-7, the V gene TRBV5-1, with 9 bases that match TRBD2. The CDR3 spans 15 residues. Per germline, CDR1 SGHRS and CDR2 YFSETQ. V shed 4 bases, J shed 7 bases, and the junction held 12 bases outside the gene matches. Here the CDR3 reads CASSTQLAGPWEQYF. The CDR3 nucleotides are TGCGCCAGCAGCACACAACTAGCGGGCCCTTGGGAGCAGTACTTC.

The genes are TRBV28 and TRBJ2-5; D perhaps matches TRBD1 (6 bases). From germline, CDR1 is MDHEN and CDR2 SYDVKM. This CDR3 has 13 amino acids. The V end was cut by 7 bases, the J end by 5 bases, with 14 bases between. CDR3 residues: CASTTGNGETQYF. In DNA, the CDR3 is TGTGCCAGCACTACAGGGAATGGGGAGACCCAGTACTTC. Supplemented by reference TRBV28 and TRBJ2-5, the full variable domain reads DVKVTQSSRYLVKRTGEKVFLECVQDMDHENMFWYRQDPGLGLRLIYFSYDVKMKEKGDIPEGYSVSREKKERFSLILESASTNQTSMYLCASTTGNGETQYFGPGTRLLVL.

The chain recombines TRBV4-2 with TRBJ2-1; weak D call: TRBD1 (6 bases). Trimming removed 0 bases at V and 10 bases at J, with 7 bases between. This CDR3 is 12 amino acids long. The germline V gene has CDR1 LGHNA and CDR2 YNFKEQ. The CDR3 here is CASSQDRGEQFF. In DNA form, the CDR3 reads TGTGCCAGCAGCCAAGACAGGGGAGAGCAGTTCTTC.

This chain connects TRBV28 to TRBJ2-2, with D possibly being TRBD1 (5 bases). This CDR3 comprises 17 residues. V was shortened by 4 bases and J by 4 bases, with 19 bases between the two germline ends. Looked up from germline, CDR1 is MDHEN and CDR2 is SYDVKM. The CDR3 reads CASSSRLGRPGTGELFF. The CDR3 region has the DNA TGTGCCAGCAGTTCCCGGTTGGGGCGACCGGGCACCGGGGAGCTGTTTTTT.

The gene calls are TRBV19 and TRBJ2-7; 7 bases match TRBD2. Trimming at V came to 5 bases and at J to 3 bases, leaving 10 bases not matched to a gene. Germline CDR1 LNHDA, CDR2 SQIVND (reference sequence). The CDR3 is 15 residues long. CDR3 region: CASSWGGEPHYEQYF. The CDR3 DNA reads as TGTGCCAGTAGTTGGGGGGGGGAGCCCCACTACGAGCAGTACTTC.

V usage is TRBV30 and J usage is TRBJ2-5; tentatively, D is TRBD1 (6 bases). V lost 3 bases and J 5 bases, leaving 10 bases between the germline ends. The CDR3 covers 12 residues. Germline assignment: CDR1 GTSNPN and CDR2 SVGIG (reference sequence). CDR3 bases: TGTGCCTGGAGGGGTAGGGGGGAGACCCAGTACTTC. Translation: CAWRGRGETQYF.

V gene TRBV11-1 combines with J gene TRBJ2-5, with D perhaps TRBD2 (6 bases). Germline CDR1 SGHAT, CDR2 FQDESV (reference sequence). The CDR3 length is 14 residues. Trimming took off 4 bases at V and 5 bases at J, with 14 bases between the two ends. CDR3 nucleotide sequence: TGTGCCAGCAGCTCCCCCGGGGGTGGGGAGACCCAGTACTTC. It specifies CASSSPGGGETQYF.

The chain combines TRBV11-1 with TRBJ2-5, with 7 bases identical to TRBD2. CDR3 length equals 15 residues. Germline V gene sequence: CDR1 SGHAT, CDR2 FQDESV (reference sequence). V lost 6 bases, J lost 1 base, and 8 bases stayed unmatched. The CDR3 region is CASSYRGEVQETQYF. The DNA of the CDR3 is TGTGCCAGCAGTTACCGGGGGGAGGTCCAAGAGACCCAGTACTTC.

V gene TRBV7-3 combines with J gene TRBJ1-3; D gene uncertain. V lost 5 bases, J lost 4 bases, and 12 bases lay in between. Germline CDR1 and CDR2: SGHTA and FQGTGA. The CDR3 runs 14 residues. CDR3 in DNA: TGTGCCAGCAGCCCCTCCCTATCCGGAAACACCATATATTTT. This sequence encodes CASSPSLSGNTIYF.